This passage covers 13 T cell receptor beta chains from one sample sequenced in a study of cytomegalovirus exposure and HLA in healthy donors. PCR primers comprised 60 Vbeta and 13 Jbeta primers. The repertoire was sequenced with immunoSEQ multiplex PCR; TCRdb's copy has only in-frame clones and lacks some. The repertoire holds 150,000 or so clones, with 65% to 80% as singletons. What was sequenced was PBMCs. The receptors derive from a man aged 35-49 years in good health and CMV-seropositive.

The DNA for the CDR3 is TGTGCCAGCAGCTTGGTAGCGGGAGGGGGCGAGCAGTACTTC. It translates to CASSLVAGGGEQYF. The rearrangement joins TRBV5-6 to TRBJ2-7; 11 nucleotides line up with TRBD2. The CDR3 extends over 14 amino acids. The V and J ends lost 0 bases and 6 bases, in that order; junction bases with no gene match: 2. Germline loops: CDR1 SGHDT, CDR2 YYEEEE.

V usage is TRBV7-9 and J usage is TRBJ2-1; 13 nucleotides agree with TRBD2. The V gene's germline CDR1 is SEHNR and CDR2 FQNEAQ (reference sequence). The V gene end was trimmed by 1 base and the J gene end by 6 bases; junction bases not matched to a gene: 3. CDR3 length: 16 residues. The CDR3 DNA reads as TGTGCCAGCAGCTTAGTCGGGACTAGCGGGACCAATGAGCAGTTCTTC. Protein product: CASSLVGTSGTNEQFF.

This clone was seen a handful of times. The CDR3 coding sequence is TGTGCCACCAGCATGGAACTAGCGGGTCAACCAGGCTACGAGCAGTACTTC. Its protein is CATSMELAGQPGYEQYF. The chain links TRBV15 to TRBJ2-7, with 9 bases fitting TRBD2. This CDR3 has 17 amino acids. CDR1 is LNHNV and CDR2 is YYDKDF in the germline V gene (reference sequence). V gave up 4 bases and J gave up 3 bases; unmatched junction bases: 13.

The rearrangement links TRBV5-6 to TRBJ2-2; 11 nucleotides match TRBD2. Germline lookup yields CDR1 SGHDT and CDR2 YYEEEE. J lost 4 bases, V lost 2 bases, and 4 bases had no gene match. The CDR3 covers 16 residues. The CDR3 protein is CASSLLAGGPTGELFF. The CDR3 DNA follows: TGTGCCAGCAGCTTATTAGCGGGAGGGCCCACCGGGGAGCTGTTTTTT.

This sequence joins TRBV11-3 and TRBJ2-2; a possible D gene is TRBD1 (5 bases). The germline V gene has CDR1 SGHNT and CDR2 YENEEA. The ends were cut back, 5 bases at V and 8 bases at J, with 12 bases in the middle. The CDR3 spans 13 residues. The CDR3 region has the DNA TGTGCCAGCAGCGGCCAAGGGGCTGGGGAGCTGTTTTTT. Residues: CASSGQGAGELFF.

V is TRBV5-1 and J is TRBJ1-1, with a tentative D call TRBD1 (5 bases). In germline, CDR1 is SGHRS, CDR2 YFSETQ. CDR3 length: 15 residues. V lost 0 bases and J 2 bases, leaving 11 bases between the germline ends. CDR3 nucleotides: TGCGCCAGCAGCTTGGCGGGACTGATTAACACTGAAGCTTTCTTT. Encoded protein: CASSLAGLINTEAFF.

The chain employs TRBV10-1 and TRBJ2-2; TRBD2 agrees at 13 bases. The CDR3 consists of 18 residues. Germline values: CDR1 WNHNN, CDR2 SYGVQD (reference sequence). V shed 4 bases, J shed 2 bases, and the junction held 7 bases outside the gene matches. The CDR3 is CASSGTSGRGANTGELFF. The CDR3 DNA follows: TGCGCCAGCAGTGGGACTAGCGGGAGAGGGGCCAACACCGGGGAGCTGTTTTTT.

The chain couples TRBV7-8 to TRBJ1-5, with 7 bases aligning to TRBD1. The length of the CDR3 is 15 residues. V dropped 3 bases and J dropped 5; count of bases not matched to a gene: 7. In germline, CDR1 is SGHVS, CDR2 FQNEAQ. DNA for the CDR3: TGTGCCAGCAGCTTCCGGGACAGACTGTATCAGCCCCAGCATTTT. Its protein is CASSFRDRLYQPQHF. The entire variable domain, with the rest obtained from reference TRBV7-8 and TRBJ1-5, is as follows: GAGVSQSPRYKVAKRGQDVALRCDPISGHVSLFWYQQALGQGPEFLTYFQNEAQLDKSGLPSDRFFAERPEGSVSTLKIQRTQQEDSAVYLCASSFRDRLYQPQHFGDGTRLSIL.

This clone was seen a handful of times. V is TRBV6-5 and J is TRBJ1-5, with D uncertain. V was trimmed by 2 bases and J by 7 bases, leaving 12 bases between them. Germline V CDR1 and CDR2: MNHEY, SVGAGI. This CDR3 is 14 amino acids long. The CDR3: CASSYAGGRQPQHF. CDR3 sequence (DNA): TGTGCCAGCAGTTACGCGGGCGGGAGGCAGCCCCAGCATTTT.

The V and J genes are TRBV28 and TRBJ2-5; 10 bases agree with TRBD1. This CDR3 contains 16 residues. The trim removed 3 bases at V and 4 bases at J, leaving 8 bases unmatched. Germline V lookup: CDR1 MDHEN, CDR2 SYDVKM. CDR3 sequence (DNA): TGTGCCAGCAGTTTGTCGGGACAGGGGAGCGGAGAGACCCAGTACTTC. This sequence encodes CASSLSGQGSGETQYF.

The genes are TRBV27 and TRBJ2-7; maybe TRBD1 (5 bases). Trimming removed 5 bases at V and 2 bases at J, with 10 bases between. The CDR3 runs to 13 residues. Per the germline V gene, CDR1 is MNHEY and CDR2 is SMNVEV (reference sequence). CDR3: CASSPGPPYEQYF. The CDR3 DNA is TGTGCCAGCAGTCCAGGGCCCCCCTACGAGCAGTACTTC.

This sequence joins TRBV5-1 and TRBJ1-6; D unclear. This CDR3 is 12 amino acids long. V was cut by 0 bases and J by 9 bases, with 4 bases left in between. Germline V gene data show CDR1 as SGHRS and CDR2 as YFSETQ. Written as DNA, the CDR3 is TGCGCCAGCAGCTTGGATCGTTCACCCCTCCACTTT. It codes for CASSLDRSPLHF.

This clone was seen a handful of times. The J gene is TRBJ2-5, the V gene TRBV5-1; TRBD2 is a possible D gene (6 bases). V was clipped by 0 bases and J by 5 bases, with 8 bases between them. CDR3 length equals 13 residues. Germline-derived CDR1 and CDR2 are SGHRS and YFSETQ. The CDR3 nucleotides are TGCGCCAGCAGCTTGGGCGGAGGGGAGACCCAGTACTTC. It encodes CASSLGGGETQYF. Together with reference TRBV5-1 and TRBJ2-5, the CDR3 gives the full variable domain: KAGVTQTPRYLIKTRGQQVTLSCSPISGHRSVSWYQQTPGQGLQFLFEYFSETQRNKGNFPGRFSGRQFSNSRSEMNVSTLELGDSALYLCASSLGGGETQYFGPGTRLLVL.